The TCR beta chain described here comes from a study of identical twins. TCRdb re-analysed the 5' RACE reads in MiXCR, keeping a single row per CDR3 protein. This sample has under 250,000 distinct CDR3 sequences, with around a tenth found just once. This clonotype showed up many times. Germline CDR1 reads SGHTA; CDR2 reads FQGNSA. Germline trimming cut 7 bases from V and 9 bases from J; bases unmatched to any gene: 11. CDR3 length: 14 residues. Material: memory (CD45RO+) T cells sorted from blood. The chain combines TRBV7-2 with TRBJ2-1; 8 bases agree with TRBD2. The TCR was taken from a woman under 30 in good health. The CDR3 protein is CASTHLGLVGEQFF. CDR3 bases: TGTGCCAGCACCCACTTGGGACTAGTAGGTGAGCAGTTCTTC.